These 32 T cell receptor beta chains share one sample of origin, sequenced in a study of early T cells in non-severe SARS-CoV-2 infection. TCRdb fed the 5' RACE reads into MiXCR, producing one record per CDR3 protein. The table has about 49,000 distinct CDR3 sequences, about 6% seen once. This material consisted of whole blood, taken at baseline. The receptors derive from an adult who was a healthcare worker with PCR-confirmed SARS-CoV-2 infection or an uninfected control (not recorded which).

The chain joins TRBV12-3 or TRBV12-4 to TRBJ1-2; D uncertain. V lost 10 bases and J 4 bases, leaving 16 bases between the germline ends. There are 13 residues in the CDR3. This chain's CDR3 is CATTERRVYGYTF. The CDR3 DNA reads TGTGCCACCACCGAAAGACGGGTCTATGGCTACACCTTC.

The V call is TRBV5-5, the J call TRBJ2-7; D not resolved. Germline V gives CDR1 SGHKS, CDR2 YYEKEE (reference sequence). CDR3 length: 13 amino acids. Trimming removed 4 bases from V and 3 bases from J, with 11 bases in between. This CDR3 reads CASSPTGLYEQYF. The CDR3, as DNA: TGTGCCAGCAGCCCGACGGGCCTCTACGAGCAGTACTTC.

This chain joins TRBV2 and TRBJ2-1, with D uncertain. The V end lost 4 bases, the J end lost 5 bases, and 18 bases lay between the germline ends. Germline V gene data show CDR1 as SNHLY and CDR2 as FYNNEI. The CDR3 runs to 16 residues. The CDR3 loop reads CASSAMDASTNNEQFF. In nucleotides, the CDR3 is TGTGCCAGCAGTGCTATGGACGCATCGACCAACAATGAGCAGTTCTTC.

J is TRBJ2-1 and V is TRBV29-1, with D perhaps matching TRBD2 (5 bases). Trimming cost V 4 bases and J 7 bases, with 8 bases left between them. The germline V gene has CDR1 SQVTM and CDR2 ANQGSEA. This CDR3 contains 11 residues. CDR3 coding DNA: TGCAGCGTTGCCGGGGTTAATGAGCAGTTCTTC. It is translated as CSVAGVNEQFF.

Ten or more counts support this clonotype. The DNA of the CDR3 is TGTGCCACCAGCAGAGATAGGAACAGTTTCTATGGCTACACCTTC. It specifies CATSRDRNSFYGYTF. The V and J genes are TRBV15 and TRBJ1-2, with D unclear. Between the trimmed V and J ends, which lost 0 bases and 4 bases, there was a span of 12 bases. The CDR3 has 15 amino acids. Germline-derived CDR1 and CDR2 are LNHNV and YYDKDF (reference sequence).

This clonotype was detected ten times or more. The chain uses TRBV7-6 and TRBJ2-6, with 7 bases identical to TRBD1. Germline assignment: CDR1 SGHVS and CDR2 FNYEAQ. V lost 6 bases, J lost 4 bases, and 6 bases stayed unmatched. The CDR3 covers 15 residues. CDR3 amino acids: CASSFTGVGANVLTF. CDR3 coding DNA: TGTGCCAGCAGTTTTACAGGGGTCGGGGCCAACGTCCTGACTTTC.

This clonotype has a handful of counts. This rearrangement joins TRBV5-1 to TRBJ1-1; D ambiguous. The ends were cut back, 4 bases at V and 1 base at J, with 11 bases in the middle. Germline V lookup: CDR1 SGHRS, CDR2 YFSETQ. The CDR3 is 14 residues long. CDR3 bases: TGCGCCAGCAGCCGTTCCGGGGAGAACACTGAAGCTTTCTTT. It encodes CASSRSGENTEAFF. Filled out from reference TRBV5-1 and TRBJ1-1, the complete variable domain reads KAGVTQTPRYLIKTRGQQVTLSCSPISGHRSVSWYQQTPGQGLQFLFEYFSETQRNKGNFPGRFSGRQFSNSRSEMNVSTLELGDSALYLCASSRSGENTEAFFGQGTRLTVV.

In this sample, this clonotype turned up many times. This chain uses TRBV29-1 with TRBJ2-7, with TRBD2 matching 8 bases. The V gene's germline CDR1 is SQVTM and CDR2 ANQGSEA. Trimming took 7 bases from V and 2 from J; bases not matched to a gene: 7. This CDR3 comprises 13 residues. CDR3 nucleotide sequence: TGCAGCGAAGGGACTAGTCTCGCCTACGAGCAGTACTTC. Protein: CSEGTSLAYEQYF.

This clonotype has only a few counts. The chain couples TRBV6-5 to TRBJ1-1, with D unresolved. Germline CDR1 reads MNHEY; CDR2 reads SVGAGI. Trimming removed 4 bases from V and 1 base from J, with 7 bases in between. The CDR3 covers 13 residues. CDR3 nucleotides: TGTGCCAGCAGTTTACACGAGAACACTGAAGCTTTCTTT. Protein sequence: CASSLHENTEAFF.

The sample holds a few counts of this clonotype. The CDR3 nucleotides are TGCAGTGGCGCGAGCGTTGGGTCTGGAAACACCATATATTTT. It encodes CSGASVGSGNTIYF. The chain couples TRBV20-1 to TRBJ1-3; no clear D gene. Trimming took 7 bases from V and 1 from J, leaving 14 bases between them. Germline V CDR1 and CDR2: DFQATT, SNEGSKA (reference sequence). There are 14 residues in the CDR3.

This clonotype was counted many times. The chain recombines TRBV11-2 with TRBJ2-5; no definite D call. The ends were cut back, 0 bases at V and 7 bases at J, with 3 bases in the middle. From germline, CDR1 is SGHAT and CDR2 FQNNGV. This CDR3 comprises 11 residues. CDR3 DNA: TGTGCCAGCAGCTTAGATGTGACCCAGTACTTC. Its translation is CASSLDVTQYF.

The genes are TRBV4-3 and TRBJ1-4; 7 nucleotides agree with TRBD1. The germline V gene encodes CDR1 LGHNA and CDR2 YSLEER. V shed 1 base, J shed 15 bases, and the junction held 14 bases outside the gene matches. The CDR3 consists of 15 residues. In nucleotides, the CDR3 is TGCGCCAGCAGCCAAGGCCCGGGACAGTCGATTTTTTTGTTTTTT. Its translation is CASSQGPGQSIFLFF.

This clonotype appeared many times. The chain couples TRBV12-3 or TRBV12-4 to TRBJ2-3; the D gene is possibly TRBD2 (7 bases). V dropped 7 bases and J dropped 1 base, with 15 bases sitting between them. CDR3 length equals 15 residues. As DNA, the CDR3 is TGTGCCAGCAATATGGAGGGGGGGCGCACAGATACGCAGTATTTT. Translated, it gives CASNMEGGRTDTQYF.

This clonotype was counted many times. The J gene is TRBJ1-5, the V gene TRBV10-2, with unresolved D. Germline lookup yields CDR1 WSHSY and CDR2 SAAADI. The ends were cut back, 2 bases at V and 5 bases at J, with 7 bases in the middle. CDR3 length equals 13 residues. As DNA, the CDR3 is TGCGCCAGCAGTGAGAACACCTATCAGCCCCAGCATTTT. Translation gives CASSENTYQPQHF.

This clonotype was recorded many times. The V call is TRBV15, the J call TRBJ2-3, with D possibly called TRBD1 or TRBD2 (5 bases each). Germline CDR1 reads LNHNV; CDR2 reads YYDKDF (reference sequence). Trimming took off 5 bases at V and 4 bases at J, with 13 bases between the two ends. The CDR3 spans 14 residues. As DNA, the CDR3 is TGTGCCACCAGCGGGGGAGAAGGCGCAGATACGCAGTATTTT. It codes for CATSGGEGADTQYF.

The sample holds many counts of this clonotype. The chain carries TRBV5-1 and TRBJ2-7, with 8 bases lining up with TRBD1. With 2 bases clipped from V and 3 bases from J, the junction kept 10 bases outside the gene matches. The CDR3 totals 16 residues. CDR1 SGHRS and CDR2 YFSETQ come from the germline V gene. In nucleotides, the CDR3 is TGCGCCAGCAGCTTCCCCGGGACAGGAGATAACTACGAGCAGTACTTC. It specifies CASSFPGTGDNYEQYF.

Written as DNA, the CDR3 is TGCAGCGTTAAGGGACTCTACACTGAAGCTTTCTTT. Translated, it gives CSVKGLYTEAFF. The chain links TRBV29-1 to TRBJ1-1; TRBD1 might be the D (5 bases). The CDR3 contains 12 residues. Trimming shortened V by 5 bases and J by 3 bases, and 10 bases separated the two germline ends. Germline V gene data show CDR1 as SQVTM and CDR2 as ANQGSEA.

V usage is TRBV5-4 and J usage is TRBJ1-1; D not resolved. The V and J ends lost 5 bases and 1 base respectively, with 9 bases between them. Germline V gene sequence: CDR1 SGHNT, CDR2 YYREEE (reference sequence). The CDR3 runs 13 residues. The CDR3 here is CASRTRENTEAFF. CDR3 sequence (DNA): TGTGCCAGCAGGACGAGGGAGAACACTGAAGCTTTCTTT.

J is TRBJ2-1 and V is TRBV10-3; D might be TRBD2 (5 bases). CDR3 length: 15 amino acids. V dropped 0 bases and J dropped 4 bases, with 10 bases sitting between them. CDR1 and CDR2 (germline): ENHRY, SYGVKD. The CDR3 loop is CAISESGLQYNEQFF. In DNA form, the CDR3 reads TGTGCCATCAGTGAGTCAGGACTCCAATACAATGAGCAGTTCTTC.

The gene calls are TRBV3-1 and TRBJ2-3; 8 nucleotides align to TRBD2. Per germline, CDR1 LGHDT and CDR2 YNNKEL (reference sequence). The ends lost 6 bases at V and 4 bases at J; junction bases unmatched: 18. The CDR3 has 18 residues. The chain's CDR3 is CASRQYSGGAFHADTQYF. The CDR3 DNA reads as TGTGCCAGCAGACAATATTCCGGGGGGGCTTTCCATGCAGATACGCAGTATTTT.

This clonotype was seen more than once but under ten times. The rearrangement uses TRBV20-1 and TRBJ2-5, with unresolved D. The CDR3 spans 15 residues. Deletions cut 0 bases from V and 5 bases from J, with 16 bases between. The V gene's germline CDR1 is DFQATT and CDR2 SNEGSKA (reference sequence). The CDR3 nucleotides read TGCAGTGCTAGAGATTTCGGCCCGGTTCGGGAGACCCAGTACTTC. Translated: CSARDFGPVRETQYF.

This clonotype was picked up many times. The chain links TRBV19 to TRBJ1-5; weak D call: TRBD1 (6 bases). CDR1 and CDR2 (germline): LNHDA, SQIVND (reference sequence). V was clipped by 4 bases and J by 8 bases, with 15 bases between them. The CDR3 has 14 residues. CDR3 amino acids: CASSTLGATEPQHF. DNA for the CDR3: TGTGCCAGTAGTACCCTGGGGGCCACAGAGCCCCAGCATTTT. The full variable domain, rest sourced from reference TRBV19 and TRBJ1-5, is DGGITQSPKYLFRKEGQNVTLSCEQNLNHDAMYWYRQDPGQGLRLIYYSQIVNDFQKGDIAEGYSVSREKKESFPLTVTSAQKNPTAFYLCASSTLGATEPQHFGDGTRLSIL.

This clonotype was seen only a few times. The rearrangement links TRBV7-2 to TRBJ2-3; TRBD2 matches at 8 bases. The CDR3 length is 16 residues. With V trimmed by 7 bases and J by 1 base, 10 bases remained unmatched. Germline assignment: CDR1 SGHTA and CDR2 FQGNSA. CDR3 coding DNA: TGTGCCAGCACCGCCGCGGGGGGCCGAGGCACAGATACGCAGTATTTT. Translating it yields CASTAAGGRGTDTQYF. The variable domain in full, with the rest retrieved from reference TRBV7-2 and TRBJ2-3, is GAGVSQSPSNKVTEKGKDVELRCDPISGHTALYWYRQSLGQGLEFLIYFQGNSAPDKSGLPSDRFSAERTGGSVSTLTIQRTQQEDSAVYLCASTAAGGRGTDTQYFGPGTRLTVL.

This clonotype has only a few counts. This chain links TRBV7-9 with TRBJ2-3, with 9 bases identical to TRBD2. V shed 6 bases, J shed 0 bases, and the junction held 1 base outside the gene matches. Germline CDR1 is SEHNR and CDR2 is FQNEAQ (reference sequence). This CDR3 is 14 amino acids long. Written as DNA, the CDR3 is TGTGCCAGCAGGGCGGGGGGGAGCACAGATACGCAGTATTTT. This translates into CASRAGGSTDTQYF. Supplemented by reference TRBV7-9 and TRBJ2-3, the full variable domain reads DTGVSQNPRHKITKRGQNVTFRCDPISEHNRLYWYRQTLGQGPEFLTYFQNEAQLEKSRLLSDRFSAERPKGSFSTLEIQRTEQGDSAMYLCASRAGGSTDTQYFGPGTRLTVL.

The table lists this clonotype with many counts. The V call is TRBV5-4, the J call TRBJ2-1; no clear D. V shed 4 bases and J shed 9 bases, with 23 bases lying between them. This CDR3 spans 16 amino acids. Looked up from germline, CDR1 is SGHNT and CDR2 is YYREEE (reference sequence). The CDR3 sequence: CASSTETRRAMSEQFF. CDR3 bases: TGTGCCAGCAGCACCGAGACGCGTAGAGCAATGAGTGAGCAGTTCTTC.

This clonotype was observed many times. The chain is built from TRBV29-1 and TRBJ1-5; D is undetermined. V dropped 6 bases and J dropped 1 base, with 13 bases sitting between them. Germline loops: CDR1 SQVTM, CDR2 ANQGSEA. The CDR3 sequence is 14 residues long. CDR3 in DNA: TGCAGCGTACGGGATAGTGGGAGCAATCAGCCCCAGCATTTT. It encodes CSVRDSGSNQPQHF.

CDR3 nucleotides: TGTGCCAGCAGTCTCCCGGGACAGTACTACGAGCAGTACTTC. It specifies CASSLPGQYYEQYF. V gene TRBV28 combines with J gene TRBJ2-7, with 7 bases that match TRBD1. V lost 5 bases to trimming and J lost 3 bases; unmatched junction nucleotides: 7. This CDR3 region has 14 residues. Per the germline V gene, CDR1 is MDHEN and CDR2 is SYDVKM. Drawing the rest from reference TRBV28 and TRBJ2-7, the complete variable domain is DVKVTQSSRYLVKRTGEKVFLECVQDMDHENMFWYRQDPGLGLRLIYFSYDVKMKEKGDIPEGYSVSREKKERFSLILESASTNQTSMYLCASSLPGQYYEQYFGPGTRLTVT.

This clonotype has more than one count but fewer than ten. The chain uses TRBV6-2 or TRBV6-3 and TRBJ2-1; 8 positions match TRBD2. Trimming removed 5 bases from V and 4 bases from J; junction bases left unmatched: 4. The CDR3 is made up of 14 amino acids. Per the germline V gene, CDR1 is MNHEY and CDR2 is SVGEGT. The CDR3 DNA reads TGTGCCAGCAGTCCGGGACTAGTATACAATGAGCAGTTCTTC. Translating it yields CASSPGLVYNEQFF.

In its sample, this clonotype was seen many times. The rearrangement links TRBV29-1 to TRBJ1-1, with a weak D call TRBD1 (6 bases). Germline CDR1 is SQVTM and CDR2 is ANQGSEA. The V end was cut by 4 bases, the J end by 4 bases, with 13 bases between. The CDR3 extends over 13 amino acids. The CDR3 region has the DNA TGCAGCGTTGGGGCCAGGGGAAGCACTGAAGCTTTCTTT. Its translation is CSVGARGSTEAFF.

This clonotype occurred many times. The CDR3 sequence: CSARVEQLGYEQYF. The CDR3 nucleotides read TGCAGTGCTAGGGTCGAACAACTGGGGTACGAGCAGTACTTC. The genes are TRBV20-1 and TRBJ2-7, with no clear D. The CDR3 covers 14 residues. V shed 3 bases and J shed 4 bases, with 16 bases lying between them. Per the germline V gene, CDR1 is DFQATT and CDR2 is SNEGSKA (reference sequence).

The table lists this clonotype with many counts. The chain recombines TRBV4-3 with TRBJ2-1; the D is unclear. The germline V gene encodes CDR1 LGHNA and CDR2 YSLEER. There are 13 residues in the CDR3. Trimming removed 1 base from V and 10 bases from J, with 11 bases in between. CDR3 coding DNA: TGCGCCAGCAGCCAAGGGGGTCTTGAGGAGCAGTTCTTC. Amino acid sequence: CASSQGGLEEQFF.

V gene TRBV5-1 combines with J gene TRBJ2-7; 9 nucleotides align to TRBD1. CDR3 length: 16 amino acids. V was clipped by 0 bases and J by 4 bases; unmatched bases: 8. CDR1 is SGHRS, CDR2 YFSETQ, per germline. CDR3 sequence reads: CASSLGLGQGSYEQYF. The DNA of the CDR3 is TGCGCCAGCAGCTTGGGACTTGGACAGGGGTCTTACGAGCAGTACTTC.